A selection of T cell receptor beta chains follows, all from one sample in a study of blood T cell repertoires in COVID-19. Profiling relied on immunoSEQ multiplex PCR, and the TCRdb table lists in-frame clones only, not all of them. The sample has around 100,000 clones, 80% to 90% seen once. Material: peripheral blood. These receptor sequences come from a woman in her fifties or sixties with acute or convalescent COVID-19. Both conserved end residues are part of each CDR3. Fields, in order: D gene, J gene, V gene, clone size, CDR3 protein, CDR3 DNA. D genes are given only for firm matches. Expanded clones get a size class; other rows say once, few or many, or leave the size out.

d_call: TRBD2; j_call: TRBJ2-1; v_call: TRBV5-5; clone_size: once; cdr3_aa: CASSLQAGVYNEQFF; cdr3_nt: TGTGCCAGCAGCCTCCAAGCGGGGGTTTACAATGAGCAGTTCTTC
d_call: .; j_call: TRBJ1-1; v_call: TRBV3-1/TRBV3-2; clone_size: few; cdr3_aa: CASSPSGGARETEAFF; cdr3_nt: TGTGCCAGCAGCCCCTCCGGGGGGGCTAGAGAGACTGAAGCTTTCTTT
d_call: TRBD1; j_call: TRBJ1-1; v_call: TRBV3-1/TRBV3-2; clone_size: .; cdr3_aa: CASSLRTGWATEAFF; cdr3_nt: TGTGCCAGCAGCCTTCGGACAGGGTGGGCGACTGAAGCTTTCTTT
d_call: TRBD2; j_call: TRBJ2-5; v_call: TRBV7-2; clone_size: few; cdr3_aa: CASSFGLAQETQYF; cdr3_nt: TGTGCCAGCAGCTTCGGACTAGCCCAAGAGACCCAGTACTTC
d_call: .; j_call: TRBJ1-6; v_call: TRBV28; clone_size: .; cdr3_aa: CAAQESNSPLHF; cdr3_nt: TGTGCCGCCCAGGAAAGTAATTCACCCCTCCACTTT
d_call: TRBD1; j_call: TRBJ1-1; v_call: TRBV19; clone_size: .; cdr3_aa: CASRLSWTGTEAFF; cdr3_nt: TGTGCCAGTAGACTATCATGGACAGGGACTGAAGCTTTCTTT
d_call: .; j_call: TRBJ2-5; v_call: TRBV30; clone_size: .; cdr3_aa: CAWTGTLFQETQYF; cdr3_nt: TGTGCCTGGACCGGGACTCTCTTTCAAGAGACCCAGTACTTC
d_call: TRBD2; j_call: TRBJ2-3; v_call: TRBV6-5; clone_size: few; cdr3_aa: CASSYGGGRDTQYF; cdr3_nt: TGTGCCAGCAGTTACGGGGGCGGGAGGGACACGCAGTATTTT
d_call: TRBD2; j_call: TRBJ2-3; v_call: TRBV7-3; clone_size: .; cdr3_aa: CASSRTSGSWADTQYF; cdr3_nt: TGTGCCAGCAGTCGGACTAGCGGGTCCTGGGCAGATACGCAGTATTTT
d_call: TRBD2; j_call: TRBJ2-2; v_call: TRBV19; clone_size: .; cdr3_aa: CASSYVAGGPVTGELFF; cdr3_nt: TGTGCCAGTAGTTACGTAGCGGGAGGGCCAGTCACCGGGGAGCTGTTTTTT
d_call: TRBD1; j_call: TRBJ1-5; v_call: TRBV28; clone_size: .; cdr3_aa: CASSRTGNGNQPQHF; cdr3_nt: TGTGCCAGCAGCCGGACAGGGAATGGCAATCAGCCCCAGCATTTT
d_call: .; j_call: TRBJ2-1; v_call: TRBV10-1; clone_size: .; cdr3_aa: CASSGSRGLGGNEQFF; cdr3_nt: TGCGCCAGCAGTGGGTCTCGAGGACTAGGGGGTAATGAGCAGTTCTTC
d_call: .; j_call: TRBJ2-3; v_call: TRBV18; clone_size: .; cdr3_aa: CASSPLSTDTQYF; cdr3_nt: TGTGCCAGCTCACCCCTCAGCACAGATACGCAGTATTTT
d_call: .; j_call: TRBJ1-4; v_call: TRBV28; clone_size: .; cdr3_aa: CASSSSGIPGSGTNEKLFF; cdr3_nt: TGTGCCAGCAGCTCTTCCGGGATCCCAGGCAGCGGTACTAATGAAAAACTGTTTTTT
d_call: TRBD2; j_call: TRBJ2-1; v_call: TRBV7-6; clone_size: .; cdr3_aa: CASSLLGGLTYNEQFF; cdr3_nt: TGTGCCAGCAGCCTCCTGGGGGGACTAACCTACAATGAGCAGTTCTTC
d_call: .; j_call: TRBJ2-1; v_call: TRBV5-1; clone_size: .; cdr3_aa: CASSLPTTNEQFF; cdr3_nt: TGCGCCAGCAGCTTGCCGACTACCAATGAGCAGTTCTTC
d_call: TRBD1; j_call: TRBJ2-3; v_call: TRBV5-1; clone_size: .; cdr3_aa: CASSKGQATDTQYF; cdr3_nt: TGCGCCAGCAGCAAGGGACAGGCCACAGATACGCAGTATTTT
d_call: .; j_call: TRBJ1-5; v_call: TRBV6-6; clone_size: .; cdr3_aa: CASSYVLPSNQPQHF; cdr3_nt: TGTGCCAGCAGTTACGTACTGCCTAGCAATCAGCCCCAGCATTTT
d_call: TRBD1; j_call: TRBJ1-6; v_call: TRBV12-5; clone_size: .; cdr3_aa: CASGLGQGGSSPLHF; cdr3_nt: TGTGCTAGTGGTCTCGGACAGGGAGGGAGTTCACCCCTCCACTTT
d_call: .; j_call: TRBJ2-2; v_call: TRBV5-6; clone_size: .; cdr3_aa: CASSFRGAGELFF; cdr3_nt: TGTGCCAGCAGCTTTAGGGGTGCCGGGGAGCTGTTTTTT
d_call: .; j_call: TRBJ1-5; v_call: TRBV28; clone_size: .; cdr3_aa: CASTRGLNQPQHF; cdr3_nt: TGTGCCAGCACCCGAGGGTTGAATCAGCCCCAGCATTTT
d_call: TRBD1; j_call: TRBJ1-4; v_call: TRBV3-1/TRBV3-2; clone_size: .; cdr3_aa: CASSQGQGVGEKLFF; cdr3_nt: TGTGCCAGCAGCCAAGGACAGGGGGTCGGTGAAAAACTGTTTTTT
d_call: TRBD1; j_call: TRBJ1-4; v_call: TRBV28; clone_size: .; cdr3_aa: CASSTSGTGGIELFF; cdr3_nt: TGTGCCAGTTCCACTTCCGGGACAGGGGGCATTGAACTGTTTTTT
d_call: .; j_call: TRBJ1-6; v_call: TRBV6-1; clone_size: .; cdr3_aa: CASSERGGESSYNSPLHF; cdr3_nt: TGTGCCAGCAGTGAACGTGGCGGGGAAAGCTCCTATAATTCACCCCTCCACTTT
d_call: TRBD2; j_call: TRBJ2-1; v_call: TRBV24-1; clone_size: .; cdr3_aa: CATSTSAVEQFF; cdr3_nt: TGTGCCACTTCGACTAGCGCGGTGGAGCAGTTCTTC
d_call: .; j_call: TRBJ1-2; v_call: TRBV18; clone_size: .; cdr3_aa: CASSPLTDLNYGYTF; cdr3_nt: TGTGCCAGCTCACCACTGACAGACCTTAACTATGGCTACACCTTC
d_call: .; j_call: TRBJ2-7; v_call: TRBV19; clone_size: .; cdr3_aa: CASSATTASYEQYF; cdr3_nt: TGTGCCAGTAGTGCCACGACAGCGAGCTACGAGCAGTACTTC
d_call: TRBD1; j_call: TRBJ2-1; v_call: TRBV7-3; clone_size: once; cdr3_aa: CASSSSGQGNAEQFF; cdr3_nt: TGTGCCAGCAGCTCTTCGGGACAGGGGAATGCTGAGCAGTTCTTC
d_call: .; j_call: TRBJ1-1; v_call: TRBV28; clone_size: .; cdr3_aa: CASSLGGMGGTWAFF; cdr3_nt: TGTGCCAGCAGTTTGGGAGGGATGGGGGGCACGTGGGCTTTCTTT
d_call: .; j_call: TRBJ1-4; v_call: TRBV6-6; clone_size: .; cdr3_aa: CASSWGGEKLFF; cdr3_nt: TGTGCCAGCAGTTGGGGGGGAGAAAAACTGTTTTTT
d_call: .; j_call: TRBJ1-5; v_call: TRBV12-3/TRBV12-4; clone_size: .; cdr3_aa: CASSLRGYQPQHF; cdr3_nt: TGTGCCAGCAGTTTACGAGGGTATCAGCCCCAGCATTTT
d_call: .; j_call: TRBJ2-5; v_call: TRBV6-1; clone_size: .; cdr3_aa: CASSEGPTTQETQYF; cdr3_nt: TGTGCCAGCAGTGAAGGACCCACTACCCAAGAGACCCAGTACTTC
d_call: .; j_call: TRBJ1-1; v_call: TRBV5-8; clone_size: .; cdr3_aa: CASSTLLGRGTEAFF; cdr3_nt: TGTGCCAGCAGCACCCTATTGGGGAGGGGAACTGAAGCTTTCTTT
d_call: .; j_call: TRBJ1-2; v_call: TRBV27; clone_size: few; cdr3_aa: CASSPVENYGYTF; cdr3_nt: TGTGCCAGCAGCCCCGTAGAGAACTATGGCTACACCTTC
d_call: .; j_call: TRBJ1-1; v_call: TRBV10-2; clone_size: .; cdr3_aa: CASRQMNTEAFF; cdr3_nt: TGCGCCAGCAGACAGATGAACACTGAAGCTTTCTTT
d_call: TRBD1; j_call: TRBJ1-3; v_call: TRBV5-5; clone_size: .; cdr3_aa: CASSAIDRVGNTIYF; cdr3_nt: TGTGCCAGCAGCGCCATTGACAGGGTTGGAAACACCATATATTTT
d_call: TRBD1; j_call: TRBJ1-4; v_call: TRBV7-2; clone_size: .; cdr3_aa: CASSLARGLDEKLFF; cdr3_nt: TGTGCCAGCAGCCTTGCCAGGGGGCTGGATGAAAAACTGTTTTTT
d_call: TRBD1; j_call: TRBJ1-1; v_call: TRBV7-6; clone_size: .; cdr3_aa: CASSRMPGQGVGNTEAFF; cdr3_nt: TGTGCCAGCAGCCGAATGCCGGGACAGGGTGTTGGGAACACTGAAGCTTTCTTT
d_call: TRBD2; j_call: TRBJ2-1; v_call: TRBV6-1; clone_size: .; cdr3_aa: CASSGLLAGGYNEQFF; cdr3_nt: TGTGCCAGCAGTGGATTACTAGCGGGAGGCTACAATGAGCAGTTCTTC
d_call: .; j_call: TRBJ2-3; v_call: TRBV5-1; clone_size: .; cdr3_aa: CASSPTGTSTDTQYF; cdr3_nt: TGCGCCAGCAGTCCGACCGGGACTAGCACAGATACGCAGTATTTT
d_call: .; j_call: TRBJ1-2; v_call: TRBV27; clone_size: .; cdr3_aa: CASRDRFYGYTF; cdr3_nt: TGTGCCAGCAGAGACAGGTTCTATGGCTACACCTTC
d_call: .; j_call: TRBJ1-3; v_call: TRBV30; clone_size: few; cdr3_aa: CAWSRTGNSGNTIYF; cdr3_nt: TGTGCCTGGAGTCGTACAGGGAACTCTGGAAACACCATATATTTT
d_call: .; j_call: TRBJ2-2; v_call: TRBV7-3; clone_size: .; cdr3_aa: CASSPRNTGELFF; cdr3_nt: TGTGCCAGCAGCCCTAGAAACACCGGGGAGCTGTTTTTT
d_call: .; j_call: TRBJ1-1; v_call: TRBV7-9; clone_size: .; cdr3_aa: CASSYNLQRVEPEAFF; cdr3_nt: TGTGCCAGCAGCTACAATTTGCAGAGGGTCGAACCTGAAGCTTTCTTT
d_call: .; j_call: TRBJ2-7; v_call: TRBV6-5; clone_size: .; cdr3_aa: CASSERAGLNYEQYF; cdr3_nt: TGTGCCAGCAGCGAGCGGGCAGGGTTGAACTACGAGCAGTACTTC
d_call: TRBD2; j_call: TRBJ2-3; v_call: TRBV28; clone_size: .; cdr3_aa: CASSSPKGLAGTDTQYF; cdr3_nt: TGTGCCAGCAGTTCTCCGAAAGGACTAGCTGGCACAGATACGCAGTATTTT
d_call: TRBD1; j_call: TRBJ1-1; v_call: TRBV10-3; clone_size: .; cdr3_aa: CAISEGRGIITGEAFF; cdr3_nt: TGTGCCATCAGTGAGGGCAGGGGGATAATTACGGGTGAAGCTTTCTTT
d_call: .; j_call: TRBJ2-1; v_call: TRBV6-5; clone_size: .; cdr3_aa: CASSYSHPSSAEQFF; cdr3_nt: TGTGCCAGCAGTTACTCACACCCATCTAGCGCAGAGCAGTTCTTC
d_call: TRBD2; j_call: TRBJ2-2; v_call: TRBV7-9; clone_size: .; cdr3_aa: CASSLGGSGTGELFF; cdr3_nt: TGTGCCAGCAGCTTAGGCGGGAGTGGGACCGGGGAGCTGTTTTTT
d_call: TRBD1; j_call: TRBJ1-1; v_call: TRBV6-6; clone_size: .; cdr3_aa: CASSLDRGNTEAFF; cdr3_nt: TGTGCCAGCAGCTTGGACAGGGGGAACACTGAAGCTTTCTTT
d_call: .; j_call: TRBJ2-2; v_call: TRBV9; clone_size: .; cdr3_aa: CASSLRGANTGELFF; cdr3_nt: TGTGCCAGCAGCCTCAGGGGCGCGAACACCGGGGAGCTGTTTTTT
d_call: .; j_call: TRBJ1-5; v_call: TRBV3-1/TRBV3-2; clone_size: .; cdr3_aa: CASSQDGRQPQHF; cdr3_nt: TGTGCCAGCAGCCAAGATGGGCGTCAGCCCCAGCATTTT
d_call: .; j_call: TRBJ1-1; v_call: TRBV12-5; clone_size: .; cdr3_aa: CASFFQAANTEAFF; cdr3_nt: TGTGCTAGTTTCTTCCAGGCCGCGAACACTGAAGCTTTCTTT
d_call: TRBD1; j_call: TRBJ1-5; v_call: TRBV27; clone_size: .; cdr3_aa: CASRPPPGTAYQPQHF; cdr3_nt: TGTGCCAGCCGACCACCACCTGGGACAGCTTATCAGCCCCAGCATTTT
d_call: .; j_call: TRBJ1-1; v_call: TRBV28; clone_size: .; cdr3_aa: CASSPLRGNTEAFF; cdr3_nt: TGTGCCAGCAGTCCCCTTCGAGGGAACACTGAAGCTTTCTTT